This T cell receptor (beta chain) was profiled in a study of somatic mutations in cytotoxic T cells in rheumatoid arthritis. Comment on this clone: Its specificity is not known.

Among the healthy controls, all of them blood donors, the median age was around 53 years (range about 21-75) and approximately 58% were female. Assay: immunoSEQ multiplex PCR; the TCRdb copy retains only in-frame clones and omits some. Among roughly 9,400 clones listed, roughly 75% were seen once. CDR1 MNHEY and CDR2 SMNVEV come from the germline V gene (reference sequence). The CDR3 sequence is 14 residues long. V gave up 5 bases and J gave up 6 bases; unmatched junction bases: 5. General study findings and limits: Greater age accompanied higher CD8+ clonality in rheumatoid arthritis patients, a pattern that was absent in healthy controls. About an eighth of the 65 patients had a largest CD8+ clone above 20% of CD8+ cells. A significant difference in CD8+ T-cell clonality was not found between rheumatoid arthritis patients and age-matched healthy controls.

The gene calls are TRBV27 and TRBJ1-1, with 11 bases lining up with TRBD1. The sequence derives from a woman aged 50 to 60 in good health. The sequenced sample consisted of CD8+ T cells sorted from blood. CDR3 DNA sequence: TGTGCCAGCAGTCTAGGGACAGGGGGGCCTGAAGCTTTCTTT. It codes for CASSLGTGGPEAFF.